Listed below are T cell receptor beta chains from one sample, sequenced in a study of blood T cell repertoires in COVID-19. Using immunoSEQ multiplex PCR, the repertoire was profiled, and TCRdb retains in-frame clones only, with some absent. The sample holds 200,000 to 250,000 clones, around 86% seen once. The sample comprised peripheral blood. These receptors all stem from a woman aged 60 to 75 who had recovered from COVID-19. Each CDR3 is given with its conserved first and last residue. D genes are given only for firm matches. Some rows have no size entry. The others give once, few or many, or a class for an expanded clone.

V	D	J	size	CDR3	DNA
TRBV28	TRBD1	TRBJ1-5	-	CASRPGQTNQPQHF	TGTGCCAGCAGGCCGGGACAGACTAATCAGCCCCAGCATTTT
TRBV5-1	-	TRBJ2-2	once	CASSVAQGTGELFF	TGCGCCAGCAGCGTTGCACAGGGTACCGGGGAGCTGTTTTTT
TRBV19	TRBD1	TRBJ1-5	-	CASSGTVSQPQHF	TGTGCCAGTTCCGGGACAGTTAGTCAGCCCCAGCATTTT
TRBV4-1	-	TRBJ1-5	-	CASSLGLNQPQHF	TGCGCCAGCAGCCTCGGTCTAAATCAGCCCCAGCATTTT
TRBV9	-	TRBJ1-4	once	CASSVGGINEKLFF	TGTGCCAGCAGCGTAGGAGGGATTAATGAAAAACTGTTTTTT
TRBV4-1	-	TRBJ1-5	-	CASSQESAWRPQHF	TGCGCCAGCAGCCAAGAATCAGCCTGGAGGCCCCAGCATTTT
TRBV12-3/TRBV12-4	-	TRBJ2-7	-	CASRTTVYEQYF	TGTGCCAGCAGGACGACAGTTTACGAGCAGTACTTC
TRBV7-9	TRBD1	TRBJ1-1	-	CASSSRTGGFTEAFF	TGTGCCAGCAGCTCACGGACAGGGGGCTTCACTGAAGCTTTCTTT
TRBV6-6	-	TRBJ1-1	-	CASSYDYSTEAFF	TGTGCCAGCAGTTACGATTATAGCACTGAAGCTTTCTTT
TRBV6-1	-	TRBJ1-2	-	CASSEAGEGYGYTF	TGTGCCAGCAGTGAGGCAGGGGAGGGCTATGGCTACACCTTC
TRBV7-3	-	TRBJ1-6	once	CASSLAGTQNSPLHF	TGTGCCAGCAGCTTGGCCGGGACACAAAATTCACCCCTCCACTTT
TRBV7-2	-	TRBJ2-5	-	CASSPYGAGETQYF	TGTGCCAGCAGCCCCTATGGGGCGGGGGAGACCCAGTACTTC
TRBV5-4	-	TRBJ2-1	-	CASSSQGGYNEQFF	TGTGCCAGCAGCTCCCAGGGGGGATACAATGAGCAGTTCTTC
TRBV5-1	TRBD1	TRBJ1-2	-	CASSLVGTGSSGYTF	TGCGCCAGCAGCTTGGTGGGGACAGGTTCGAGTGGCTACACCTTC
TRBV7-9	-	TRBJ2-5	-	CASSLAASVEETQYF	TGTGCCAGCAGCTTAGCAGCATCGGTAGAAGAGACCCAGTACTTC
TRBV27	TRBD1	TRBJ1-6	-	CASSPGQGMYSPLHF	TGTGCCAGCAGTCCGGGACAGGGGATGTACTCACCCCTCCACTTT
TRBV6-6	TRBD1	TRBJ1-3	-	CASSPPTGRGNTIYF	TGTGCCAGCAGTCCACCGACAGGGCGAGGAAACACCATATATTTT
TRBV9	TRBD1	TRBJ1-4	-	CASSENRGLTRGEKLFF	TGTGCCAGCAGCGAGAACAGGGGGCTTACAAGAGGTGAAAAACTGTTTTTT
TRBV4-1	-	TRBJ1-6	once	CASSSLSISPLHF	TGCGCCAGCAGCTCTCTAAGCATTTCACCCCTCCACTTT
TRBV5-1	-	TRBJ2-1	-	CASSLVDKLREQFF	TGCGCCAGCAGCTTGGTGGACAAGCTCAGAGAGCAGTTCTTC
TRBV9	-	TRBJ2-1	few	CASSGGIQGNEQFF	TGTGCCAGCAGCGGAGGGATTCAAGGTAATGAGCAGTTCTTC
TRBV11-2	TRBD2	TRBJ2-3	-	CASSLGLADTDTQYF	TGTGCCAGCAGCTTAGGGCTAGCGGACACAGATACGCAGTATTTT
TRBV28	TRBD1	TRBJ2-4	-	CASTRPLGQANIQYF	TGTGCCAGCACCCGTCCTTTGGGACAGGCAAACATTCAGTACTTC
TRBV11-2	-	TRBJ1-2	-	CASSLTVGLYGYTF	TGTGCCAGCAGCTTGACAGTGGGCCTTTATGGCTACACCTTC
TRBV6-5	-	TRBJ1-2	-	CASTKIRSEDGYTF	TGTGCCAGCACCAAAATCCGCTCCGAGGATGGCTACACCTTC
TRBV11-1	TRBD1	TRBJ2-5	-	CASSLTGQVRETQYF	TGTGCCAGCAGCTTAACGGGACAGGTCCGAGAGACCCAGTACTTC
TRBV6-5	-	TRBJ1-2	-	CASSYGLTRGYTF	TGTGCCAGCAGTTACGGGCTAACTCGGGGCTACACCTTC
TRBV11-3	-	TRBJ2-7	-	CASSFAVAYEQYF	TGTGCCAGCAGCTTCGCCGTAGCCTACGAGCAGTACTTC
TRBV4-1	-	TRBJ2-7	-	CASSQGSLEPYEQYF	TGCGCCAGCAGCCAAGGATCCCTAGAACCCTACGAGCAGTACTTC
TRBV12-3/TRBV12-4	-	TRBJ2-3	-	CASSLLADTQYF	TGTGCCAGCAGTTTACTAGCAGATACGCAGTATTTT
TRBV19	-	TRBJ1-2	-	CASSLRRTMSGYTF	TGTGCCAGTAGTCTACGCCGGACTATGAGCGGCTACACCTTC
TRBV7-2	TRBD2	TRBJ2-1	-	CASSLRAGGYNEQFF	TGTGCCAGCAGCTTAAGGGCGGGGGGTTACAATGAGCAGTTCTTC
TRBV27	-	TRBJ1-1	-	CASSSQVYTEAFF	TGTGCCAGCAGTTCCCAGGTTTACACTGAAGCTTTCTTT
TRBV11-3	-	TRBJ1-4	-	CASSSGVPGEKLFF	TGTGCCAGCAGCTCGGGGGTGCCGGGGGAAAAACTGTTTTTT
TRBV9	-	TRBJ1-6	-	CASRSSEGPDNSPLHF	TGTGCCAGCAGGAGTTCGGAGGGGCCAGATAATTCACCCCTCCACTTT
TRBV5-1	TRBD1	TRBJ2-2	-	CASSLAGTGVTGELFF	TGCGCCAGCAGCTTGGCTGGGACAGGGGTTACCGGGGAGCTGTTTTTT
TRBV18	-	TRBJ2-3	-	CASSPRGGQADTQYF	TGTGCCAGCTCACCACGAGGGGGTCAAGCAGATACGCAGTATTTT
TRBV10-3	-	TRBJ2-4	-	CAISDDLAKNIQYF	TGTGCCATCAGTGACGACTTAGCCAAAAACATTCAGTACTTC
TRBV10-3	-	TRBJ1-5	once	CAISESNRGTATGPDQPQHF	TGTGCCATCAGTGAGTCCAACAGAGGGACGGCGACAGGACCTGATCAGCCCCAGCATTTT
TRBV19	TRBD2	TRBJ2-1	few	CASSVPGLGDEQFF	TGTGCCAGTAGTGTTCCGGGACTAGGAGATGAGCAGTTCTTC
TRBV3-1/TRBV3-2	-	TRBJ2-5	-	CASSQASYGETQYF	TGTGCCAGCAGCCAAGCAAGCTACGGGGAGACCCAGTACTTC
TRBV25-1	-	TRBJ2-7	-	CASGIRGATYEQYF	TGTGCCAGCGGAATTCGGGGGGCCACCTACGAGCAGTACTTC